One and the same sample provided the 8 T cell receptor beta chains below, sequenced in a study of T-cell reconstitution after alpha-beta-depleted transplantation in children. The library targeted TCRbeta and was prepared with unique molecular identifiers. Using its own MiXCR run on the PCR reads, TCRdb lists one record per CDR3 protein. In the table there are fewer than 550,000 distinct CDR3 sequences, approximately 10% of which are singletons. The sequences come from PBMCs, mostly from graft donor cells, collected 180 days after TCRalphabeta/CD19-depleted stem cell transplant. The receptor source for this set is a female patient between 2 and 15 years old who had a stem cell transplant for aplastic anemia, so the T cells may come from the graft donor.

V is TRBV12-3 or TRBV12-4 and J is TRBJ2-2; 7 nucleotides match TRBD2. The CDR3 sequence is 14 residues long. V shed 5 bases and J 4 bases; nucleotides not matched to a gene: 4. The CDR3: CASSPGRRTGELFF. DNA for the CDR3: TGTGCCAGCAGTCCCGGGAGGCGCACCGGGGAGCTGTTTTTT.

This clonotype has just a few counts. The J gene is TRBJ1-5, the V gene TRBV12-3 or TRBV12-4; D not certain. This CDR3 is 18 amino acids long. Deletions cut 5 bases from V and 0 bases from J, with 20 bases between. The CDR3 loop reads CASSPPSRETYSNQPQHF. Written as DNA, the CDR3 is TGTGCCAGCAGTCCCCCGTCGCGGGAGACTTATAGCAATCAGCCCCAGCATTTT.

The CDR3 coding sequence is TGCAGCGTTGAAACTAGCGGGACCCCTTACTACAATGAGCAGTTCTTC. Encoded protein: CSVETSGTPYYNEQFF. V is TRBV29-1 and J is TRBJ2-1, with 10 nucleotides matching TRBD2. Germline assignment: CDR1 SQVTM and CDR2 ANQGSEA. The length of the CDR3 is 16 residues. The V gene end was trimmed by 2 bases and the J gene end by 3 bases; junction bases not matched to a gene: 7.

The V call is TRBV7-2, the J call TRBJ2-2; no clear D gene. CDR1 is SGHTA, CDR2 FQGNSA, per germline. Trimming shortened V by 2 bases and J by 1 base, and 11 bases separated the two germline ends. CDR3 length: 16 amino acids. DNA of the CDR3: TGTGCCAGCAGCTTATTCTCCCAACTGAACACCGGGGAGCTGTTTTTT. Its protein product is CASSLFSQLNTGELFF.

The chain is built from TRBV14 and TRBJ2-7; D ambiguous. Between the trimmed V and J ends, which lost 1 base and 5 bases, there was a span of 6 bases. Germline V gene lookup returns CDR1 SGHDN and CDR2 FVKESK. The CDR3 has 12 residues. The CDR3, as DNA: TGTGCCAGCAGCCAAGCATTTGACGAGCAGTACTTC. Translation gives CASSQAFDEQYF.

J is TRBJ2-6 and V is TRBV9; 10 bases are shared with TRBD2. The V gene end was trimmed by 4 bases and the J gene end by 1 base; junction bases not matched to a gene: 11. Germline CDR1 SGDLS, CDR2 YYNGEE. CDR3 length equals 19 residues. The CDR3 nucleotides are TGTGCCAGCAGCCCCGCCGGGACTAGCGAGTTTTCTGGGGCCAACGTCCTGACTTTC. Translating gives CASSPAGTSEFSGANVLTF.

The DNA of the CDR3 is TGTGCCAGCAGTTCTCTGGCCGTGGGCACTCAGCCCCAGCATTTT. It specifies CASSSLAVGTQPQHF. The rearrangement links TRBV12-3 or TRBV12-4 to TRBJ1-5; D unresolved. The CDR3 sequence is 15 residues long. V lost 4 bases to trimming and J lost 6 bases, with 16 bases between them.

V is TRBV6-2 or TRBV6-3 and J is TRBJ2-3; TRBD2 aligns across 9 bases. The CDR3 runs to 15 residues. Unmatched junction bases numbered 7, after V lost 4 bases and J lost 5 bases. Germline values: CDR1 MNHEY, CDR2 SVGEGT. The CDR3 sequence is CASSSSGTSLDTQYF. The CDR3 nucleotides are TGTGCCAGCAGTTCCTCCGGGACTAGCTTAGATACGCAGTATTTT.